These 26 T cell receptor beta chains share one sample of origin, sequenced in a study of blood T cell repertoires in COVID-19. The assay was immunoSEQ multiplex PCR, and TCRdb's table has in-frame clones only and misses some. The table has about 140,000 clones, 65% to 90% seen once. The sample comprised peripheral blood. Receptors were obtained from a human donor in a cohort sampled during active COVID-19.

The V gene is TRBV19, the J gene TRBJ1-5, with a tentative D call TRBD1 (6 bases). The CDR3 totals 15 residues. V lost 5 bases and J lost 4, with 15 bases in between. Per germline, CDR1 LNHDA and CDR2 SQIVND (reference sequence). Here the CDR3 DNA reads TGTGCCAGTAGTCTGAGGACAGTATCAAATCAGCCCCAGCATTTT. Its protein product is CASSLRTVSNQPQHF.

This clone appeared a single time. The rearrangement links TRBV7-2 to TRBJ2-1; a possible D gene is TRBD1 (5 bases). There are 17 residues in the CDR3. Trimming cost V 4 bases and J 6 bases, with 22 bases left between them. Germline V gene sequence: CDR1 SGHTA, CDR2 FQGNSA. CDR3 residues: CASSSSSTVTFGNEQFF. DNA of the CDR3: TGTGCCAGCAGCTCATCCTCGACAGTCACTTTCGGCAATGAGCAGTTCTTC.

The chain couples TRBV28 to TRBJ2-3, with TRBD1 matching 7 bases. V trimming: 3 bases; J trimming: 4 bases; junction bases outside the gene matches: 10. CDR1 MDHEN and CDR2 SYDVKM come from the germline V gene. The CDR3 is made up of 16 amino acids. In DNA form, the CDR3 reads TGTGCCAGCAGTTTCAGGGGGTTAAGTGGTCCAGATACGCAGTATTTT. Encoded protein: CASSFRGLSGPDTQYF.

The genes are TRBV7-8 and TRBJ2-2; 9 nucleotides agree with TRBD2. J was trimmed by 1 base and V by 5 bases; bases with no gene match: 2. Germline V gene data show CDR1 as SGHVS and CDR2 as FQNEAQ. This CDR3 is 15 amino acids long. The CDR3 protein is CASSQTSGNTGELFF. The CDR3 DNA reads as TGTGCCAGCAGCCAGACTAGCGGGAACACCGGGGAGCTGTTTTTT.

V and J are TRBV25-1 and TRBJ2-7, with 9 bases lining up with TRBD1. The CDR3 has 14 residues. CDR1 is MGHDK and CDR2 is SYGVNS in the germline V gene. The V and J ends lost 4 bases and 2 bases, in that order; junction bases with no gene match: 3. Written as DNA, the CDR3 is TGTGCCAGCAGTGCCGGGACAGGGACCTACGAGCAGTACTTC. It codes for CASSAGTGTYEQYF.

The chain is built from TRBV6-6 and TRBJ2-5; 11 bases are a match to TRBD1. CDR3 length: 15 residues. Trimming took 1 base from V and 7 from J; bases not matched to a gene: 5. Germline values: CDR1 MNHNY, CDR2 SVGAGI (reference sequence). The CDR3 sequence is CASSYFGQGAVTQYF. The CDR3 DNA sequence: TGTGCCAGCAGTTACTTCGGACAGGGGGCGGTGACCCAGTACTTC.

DNA for the CDR3: TGTGCCAGCAGTTCACCGGGACAGACCAATGAAAAACTGTTTTTT. It encodes CASSSPGQTNEKLFF. The J gene is TRBJ1-4, the V gene TRBV28, with 7 bases matching TRBD1. The germline V gene encodes CDR1 MDHEN and CDR2 SYDVKM. CDR3 length equals 15 residues. V shed 4 bases and J 5 bases; nucleotides not matched to a gene: 7.

In DNA, the CDR3 is TGCGCCAGCAGCCAAGATCCCGGGGGGCAACAGCCCCAGCATTTT. It translates to CASSQDPGGQQPQHF. The genes are TRBV4-3 and TRBJ1-5, with a possible D match to TRBD1 (6 bases). The germline V and J ends were trimmed by 0 bases and 7 bases, with 13 bases remaining between them. The CDR3 covers 15 residues. The germline CDR1 and CDR2 sequences are LGHNA and YSLEER.

V gene TRBV28 combines with J gene TRBJ1-1, with D perhaps TRBD1 (6 bases). V was shortened by 6 bases and J by 10 bases, with 21 bases between the two germline ends. This CDR3 is built from 14 residues. The V gene's germline CDR1 is MDHEN and CDR2 SYDVKM. This CDR3 reads CASSSSRQGFRAFF. The CDR3 nucleotides read TGTGCCAGCAGCTCGTCGCGTCAGGGGTTTAGAGCTTTCTTT. The variable domain in full, completed from reference TRBV28 and TRBJ1-1, reads DVKVTQSSRYLVKRTGEKVFLECVQDMDHENMFWYRQDPGLGLRLIYFSYDVKMKEKGDIPEGYSVSREKKERFSLILESASTNQTSMYLCASSSSRQGFRAFFGQGTRLTVV.

In this sample, this clone turned up once. The chain uses TRBV7-9 and TRBJ2-7; possibly TRBD2 for D (5 bases). The V and J ends lost 1 base and 6 bases respectively, with 13 bases between them. There are 14 residues in the CDR3. Per germline, CDR1 SEHNR and CDR2 FQNEAQ (reference sequence). The CDR3 region is CASSLVGSQTEQYF. DNA for the CDR3: TGTGCCAGCAGCTTAGTTGGGAGTCAGACCGAGCAGTACTTC.

The J gene is TRBJ1-6, the V gene TRBV4-3, with 9 bases that match TRBD1. This CDR3 has 18 amino acids. Trimming took 0 bases from V and 9 from J; bases not matched to a gene: 12. In germline, CDR1 is LGHNA, CDR2 YSLEER. The chain's CDR3 is CASSQDKEGTGSSSPLHF. For the CDR3, the DNA is TGCGCCAGCAGCCAAGATAAGGAAGGGACAGGGTCATCTTCACCCCTCCACTTT.

The chain combines TRBV7-2 with TRBJ2-3; the match to TRBD2 covers 9 bases. V lost 7 bases to trimming and J lost 4 bases; unmatched junction nucleotides: 12. The CDR3 has 16 residues. From germline, CDR1 is SGHTA and CDR2 FQGNSA. CDR3 protein: CASNLTGGRVADTQYF. Here the CDR3 DNA reads TGTGCCAGCAACCTCACGGGCGGGAGGGTAGCAGATACGCAGTATTTT.

V is TRBV7-9 and J is TRBJ2-3; 8 nucleotides agree with TRBD1. V shed 0 bases, J shed 4 bases, and the junction held 3 bases outside the gene matches. The CDR3 is made up of 15 amino acids. CDR1 and CDR2 (germline): SEHNR, FQNEAQ (reference sequence). CDR3 coding DNA: TGTGCCAGCAGCTTAGCGGGACAGGTACCAGATACGCAGTATTTT. Translated, it gives CASSLAGQVPDTQYF.

The chain employs TRBV3-1 (or the pseudogene TRBV3-2) and TRBJ1-3; 8 bases line up with TRBD1. Unmatched junction bases numbered 4, after V lost 3 bases and J lost 3 bases. Germline V gives CDR1 LGHDT, CDR2 YNNKEL (reference sequence). CDR3 size: 15 residues. The CDR3: CASSQGQVFGNTIYF. CDR3 nucleotides: TGTGCCAGCAGCCAGGGACAGGTATTTGGAAACACCATATATTTT.

The rearrangement links TRBV27 to TRBJ2-3, with TRBD1 matching 9 bases. CDR3 length: 14 residues. Germline values: CDR1 MNHEY, CDR2 SMNVEV (reference sequence). Trimming took 5 bases from V and 4 from J; bases not matched to a gene: 4. The CDR3 DNA sequence: TGTGCCAGCAGTACGACAGGGGGGCCAGATACGCAGTATTTT. This translates into CASSTTGGPDTQYF.

The chain joins TRBV7-9 to TRBJ2-1, with D hard to call. V shed 1 base and J shed 3 bases, with 4 bases lying between them. CDR3 length: 13 amino acids. CDR1 and CDR2 from the germline V gene are SEHNR and FQNEAQ (reference sequence). CDR3 loop: CASSLGSYNEQFF. DNA for the CDR3: TGTGCCAGCAGCTTAGGCAGCTACAATGAGCAGTTCTTC. Combining the CDR3 with reference TRBV7-9 and TRBJ2-1 gives the whole variable domain DTGVSQNPRHKITKRGQNVTFRCDPISEHNRLYWYRQTLGQGPEFLTYFQNEAQLEKSRLLSDRFSAERPKGSFSTLEIQRTEQGDSAMYLCASSLGSYNEQFFGPGTRLTVL.

This clone came up once. The V gene is TRBV7-9, the J gene TRBJ1-4; TRBD1 aligns across 9 bases. Germline trimming cut 5 bases from V and 5 bases from J; bases unmatched to any gene: 6. The germline CDR1 and CDR2 sequences are SEHNR and FQNEAQ (reference sequence). CDR3 length equals 15 residues. The DNA of the CDR3 is TGTGCCAGCAGCACGAGGGACAGGGAGAATGAAAAACTGTTTTTT. Amino acids: CASSTRDRENEKLFF.

The sample holds one count of this clone. The chain couples TRBV6-2 or TRBV6-3 to TRBJ1-1; D may be TRBD1 (5 bases). This CDR3 comprises 13 residues. The V end lost 4 bases, the J end lost 4 bases, and 10 bases lay between the germline ends. Germline CDR1 is MNHEY and CDR2 is SVGEGT. The CDR3: CASSFQGATEAFF. For the CDR3, the DNA is TGTGCCAGCAGTTTCCAGGGTGCCACTGAAGCTTTCTTT.

The chain recombines TRBV6-5 with TRBJ2-7; 9 positions match TRBD1. The CDR3 is 15 residues long. Germline V gene lookup returns CDR1 MNHEY and CDR2 SVGAGI. Unmatched junction bases numbered 10, after V lost 7 bases and J lost 3 bases. The CDR3 reads CASTPRTGEVYEQYF. The DNA for the CDR3 is TGTGCCAGCACCCCTAGGACAGGGGAGGTCTACGAGCAGTACTTC.

This clone has a handful of counts. The J gene is TRBJ1-6, the V gene TRBV28; possibly TRBD1 for D (5 bases). Germline V lookup: CDR1 MDHEN, CDR2 SYDVKM. Trimming removed 6 bases from V and 12 bases from J, with 12 bases in between. The length of the CDR3 is 12 residues. The CDR3 DNA is TGTGCCAGCAGCGGACTGGGGGGACCCCTCCACTTT. The encoded protein is CASSGLGGPLHF. The complete variable domain, with remaining parts taken from reference TRBV28 and TRBJ1-6, reads DVKVTQSSRYLVKRTGEKVFLECVQDMDHENMFWYRQDPGLGLRLIYFSYDVKMKEKGDIPEGYSVSREKKERFSLILESASTNQTSMYLCASSGLGGPLHFGNGTRLTVT.

This rearrangement joins TRBV25-1 to TRBJ1-1, with D uncertain. In germline, CDR1 is MGHDK, CDR2 SYGVNS. The CDR3 sequence is 12 residues long. Trimming removed 3 bases from V and 6 bases from J, with 8 bases in between. CDR3: CASSETNSEAFF. CDR3 coding DNA: TGTGCCAGCAGTGAGACAAACTCTGAAGCTTTCTTT.

The chain carries TRBV7-6 and TRBJ2-1, with 7 bases identical to TRBD2. The junction had 13 bases not matched to a gene; V was cut back by 5 bases and J by 9 bases. Germline loops: CDR1 SGHVS, CDR2 FNYEAQ. CDR3 length: 15 residues. This CDR3 reads CASSPQGGTGFEQFF. CDR3 nucleotide sequence: TGTGCCAGCAGCCCCCAGGGAGGGACCGGGTTTGAGCAGTTCTTC.

The CDR3 DNA is TGTGCCAGCAGTTTACGACCTAGCGGGAGTCTCACCTACGAGCAGTACTTC. Amino acids: CASSLRPSGSLTYEQYF. The chain has TRBV27 and TRBJ2-7; 10 bases line up with TRBD2. This CDR3 comprises 17 residues. Trimming at V came to 2 bases and at J to 2 bases, leaving 9 bases not matched to a gene. Germline assignment: CDR1 MNHEY and CDR2 SMNVEV (reference sequence).

The chain joins TRBV11-3 to TRBJ1-1; no reliable D call. The V end was cut by 1 base, the J end by 8 bases, with 8 bases between. The germline V gene has CDR1 SGHNT and CDR2 YENEEA. This CDR3 has 12 residues. This CDR3 reads CASSLGSGEAFF. CDR3 in DNA: TGTGCCAGCAGCTTAGGTTCGGGGGAAGCTTTCTTT.

The chain carries TRBV29-1 and TRBJ2-3; the match to TRBD2 covers 7 bases. This CDR3 is built from 15 residues. Germline assignment: CDR1 SQVTM and CDR2 ANQGSEA. V was clipped by 6 bases and J by 3 bases; unmatched bases: 12. This CDR3 is CSVTLWREGTDTQYF. The CDR3 DNA reads TGCAGCGTCACCCTTTGGAGGGAGGGGACAGATACGCAGTATTTT.

The chain has TRBV7-8 and TRBJ2-7, with a possible D match to TRBD2 (5 bases). The V end was cut by 4 bases, the J end by 1 base, with 11 bases between. This CDR3 spans 14 amino acids. Germline V gene data show CDR1 as SGHVS and CDR2 as FQNEAQ. CDR3 nucleotide sequence: TGTGCCAGCAGCTACATTCCGGGATCCTACGAGCAGTACTTC. This sequence encodes CASSYIPGSYEQYF.